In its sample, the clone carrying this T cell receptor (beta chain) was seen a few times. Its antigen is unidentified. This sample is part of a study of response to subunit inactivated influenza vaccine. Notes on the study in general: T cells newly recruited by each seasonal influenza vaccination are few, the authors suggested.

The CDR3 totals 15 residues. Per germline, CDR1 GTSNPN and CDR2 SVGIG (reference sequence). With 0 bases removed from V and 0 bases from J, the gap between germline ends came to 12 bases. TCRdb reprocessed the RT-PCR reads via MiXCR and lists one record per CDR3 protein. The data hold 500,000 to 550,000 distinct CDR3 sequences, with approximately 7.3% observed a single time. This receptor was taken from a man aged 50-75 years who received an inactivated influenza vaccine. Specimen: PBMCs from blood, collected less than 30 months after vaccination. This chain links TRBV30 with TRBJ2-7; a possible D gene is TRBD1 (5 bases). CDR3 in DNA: TGTGCCTGGAGTGTAGAGTCAGGGTTCTCCTACGAGCAGTACTTC. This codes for CAWSVESGFSYEQYF.